Each of the 9 T cell receptor beta chains below was sequenced from the same sample in a study of blood T cell repertoires in COVID-19. Assay used: immunoSEQ multiplex PCR; TCRdb lists only in-frame clones, some missing. Of 110,000 to 150,000 clones in the sample, around 90% were seen once. Input material: peripheral blood. These receptor sequences come from a woman aged 55-70 years with acute or convalescent COVID-19.

The chain has TRBV5-1 and TRBJ2-1; 10 bases are shared with TRBD1. Germline V gives CDR1 SGHRS, CDR2 YFSETQ. This CDR3 region has 14 residues. Losses at the gene ends were 4 bases for V and 6 bases for J; bases not matched to a gene: 4. CDR3 DNA sequence: TGCGCCAGCAGCCCCGGGACAGGGGTCAATGAGCAGTTCTTC. Translating it yields CASSPGTGVNEQFF.

The rearrangement uses TRBV7-8 and TRBJ1-5; tentatively, D is TRBD1 (5 bases). Between the trimmed V and J ends, which lost 2 bases and 5 bases, there was a span of 13 bases. There are 15 residues in the CDR3. Looked up from germline, CDR1 is SGHVS and CDR2 is FQNEAQ. CDR3 bases: TGTGCCAGCAGCTTAACGGTGGGCAGGGATCAGCCCCAGCATTTT. It encodes CASSLTVGRDQPQHF.

The chain combines TRBV19 with TRBJ2-4, with 9 bases aligning to TRBD2. The CDR3 has 14 amino acids. Trimming cost V 3 bases and J 6 bases; bases outside gene matches: 3. Looked up from germline, CDR1 is LNHDA and CDR2 is SQIVND (reference sequence). CDR3 nucleotides: TGTGCCAGTAGTATGTCTAGCGGGGCAAACATTCAGTACTTC. Translation: CASSMSSGANIQYF.

The chain employs TRBV15 and TRBJ1-5; tentatively, D is TRBD1 (5 bases). This CDR3 has 16 residues. Trimming stripped 1 base from V and 0 bases from J, with 10 bases between. CDR1 and CDR2 from the germline V gene are LNHNV and YYDKDF (reference sequence). This chain's CDR3 is CATSRGTGHSNQPQHF. The CDR3, as DNA: TGTGCCACCAGCAGAGGAACAGGTCATAGCAATCAGCCCCAGCATTTT.

The table lists this clone with a few counts. J is TRBJ2-2 and V is TRBV10-1; 7 nucleotides match TRBD1. CDR1 and CDR2 from the germline V gene are WNHNN and SYGVQD (reference sequence). This CDR3 spans 13 amino acids. With 6 bases clipped from V and 6 bases from J, the junction kept 4 bases outside the gene matches. In nucleotides, the CDR3 is TGCGCCAGCAGCTCTACAGGGGCCGGGGAGCTGTTTTTT. Its protein is CASSSTGAGELFF.

V gene TRBV19 combines with J gene TRBJ2-7, with 12 bases fitting TRBD2. V was clipped by 6 bases and J by 6 bases; unmatched bases: 6. Germline V CDR1 and CDR2: LNHDA, SQIVND (reference sequence). The CDR3 covers 14 residues. The CDR3 DNA is TGTGCCAGTAGCCCGGGACTAGCGGGTTTCGAGCAGTACTTC. It encodes CASSPGLAGFEQYF.

This chain connects TRBV7-9 to TRBJ1-2, with D tentatively TRBD1 (5 bases). The CDR3 has 14 residues. Germline assignment: CDR1 SEHNR and CDR2 FQNEAQ (reference sequence). V lost 0 bases and J 7 bases, leaving 12 bases between the germline ends. The CDR3 sequence: CASSLAAGTGGYTF. The CDR3 DNA reads TGTGCCAGCAGCTTAGCGGCAGGGACTGGTGGCTACACCTTC.

V usage is TRBV28 and J usage is TRBJ1-5; D ambiguous. Germline V CDR1 and CDR2: MDHEN, SYDVKM. V lost 7 bases to trimming and J lost 3 bases, with 7 bases between them. CDR3 size: 12 residues. The DNA for the CDR3 is TGTGCCAGCACCGGTTACAATCAGCCCCAGCATTTT. It encodes CASTGYNQPQHF.

CDR3 DNA sequence: TGCGCCAGCAGCCAAGAGGTCCAGCGGAGCACAGATACGCAGTATTTT. Amino acid sequence: CASSQEVQRSTDTQYF. This chain uses TRBV4-1 with TRBJ2-3; tentative D call: TRBD2 (5 bases). V lost 0 bases to trimming and J lost 0 bases, with 10 bases between them. The CDR3 spans 16 residues. Per germline, CDR1 MGHRA and CDR2 YSYEKL.